The clone carrying this T cell receptor beta chain was counted a few times. Blood genomic DNA input for TRB amplification was about 250-550 ng. Multiplex PCR with BIOMED2 TRB-A/B primer pools amplified TRB rearrangements. TCRdb passed the multiplex PCR reads through MiXCR, listing each CDR3 protein once. Of 7,700 or so distinct CDR3 sequences in the sample, about 30% are singletons; the top ten hold around 16%. The sample is drawn from a study of T and B cells in COVID-19 patients. The CDR3 sequence is 16 residues long. CDR1 is DFQATT, CDR2 SNEGSKA, per germline (reference sequence). The V end was cut by 3 bases, the J end by 7 bases, with 22 bases between.

Source material: blood. This TCR was sampled from a human donor with active COVID-19. The rearrangement uses TRBV20-1 and TRBJ2-1; D tentatively fits TRBD1 or TRBD2 (5 bases each). DNA for the CDR3: TGCAGTGCTAGCCTTCTTAGGCTGGGGGTGGGAAATGAGCAGTTCTTC. Its translation: CSASLLRLGVGNEQFF.